Shown below are 27 T cell receptor beta chains from a single sample sequenced in a study of vaccination effects on CD4 cells after COVID-19. Antigens for these TCRs are unknown. Sequencing in the ViraFEST assay came after antigen-specific CD4+ T cells had been expanded with viral peptide pools, which were used to stimulate PBMC. Having been cultured for roughly 10 days, the cells underwent CD4+ T cell isolation. The assay was immunoSEQ multiplex PCR, and TCRdb's table has in-frame clones only and misses some. The data show tens of thousands of clones, about 70% seen once. The sample was CD4+ T cells from PBMCs cultured with HCoV-229E spike peptides, taken before COVID-19 vaccination. All receptors derive from a human donor who received a COVID-19 vaccine.

The V gene is TRBV10-2, the J gene TRBJ1-3; tentatively, D is TRBD1 (5 bases). This CDR3 is built from 13 residues. Trimming removed 4 bases at V and 3 bases at J, with 7 bases between. Per the germline V gene, CDR1 is WSHSY and CDR2 is SAAADI. The CDR3 here is CASSGTNGNTIYF. CDR3 DNA sequence: TGCGCCAGCAGTGGGACAAATGGAAACACCATATATTTT.

The rearrangement links TRBV2 to TRBJ1-6, with D maybe TRBD1 (5 bases). Germline CDR1 SNHLY, CDR2 FYNNEI. The CDR3 totals 16 residues. Trimming shortened V by 1 base and J by 8 bases, and 15 bases separated the two germline ends. For the CDR3, the DNA is TGTGCCAGCAGTGAAGTTGGAACAGGCACCTATTCACCCCTCCACTTT. It specifies CASSEVGTGTYSPLHF.

The rearrangement uses TRBV29-1 and TRBJ2-5; TRBD2 matches 12 bases. From germline, CDR1 is SQVTM and CDR2 ANQGSEA. The CDR3 length is 15 residues. The V segment lost 4 bases and the J segment 7 bases; nucleotides outside the gene matches: 10. Here the CDR3 DNA reads TGCAGCGTTGGGGCTAGCGGGGGGGCCAGGGGGACCCAGTACTTC. It codes for CSVGASGGARGTQYF.

This clone has only a few counts. V is TRBV27 and J is TRBJ2-7; no clear D gene. Germline CDR1 is MNHEY and CDR2 is SMNVEV (reference sequence). CDR3 length: 14 amino acids. V lost 6 bases and J 2 bases, leaving 14 bases between the germline ends. The CDR3 loop is CASRGTLGAYEQYV. The CDR3 DNA is TGTGCCAGCAGGGGTACACTTGGGGCCTACGAGCAGTACGTC.

The chain links TRBV24-1 to TRBJ2-2; TRBD2 might be the D (7 bases). V was trimmed by 3 bases and J by 4 bases, leaving 14 bases between them. The CDR3 has 16 residues. Germline V gene lookup returns CDR1 KGHDR and CDR2 SFDVKD. The CDR3 DNA is TGTGCCACCAGTGATCCGAGCGGGGACATCACCGGGGAGCTGTTTTTT. Protein: CATSDPSGDITGELFF.

J is TRBJ2-2 and V is TRBV19, with 10 bases matching TRBD2. The CDR3 runs 15 residues. Germline assignment: CDR1 LNHDA and CDR2 SQIVND (reference sequence). J lost 9 bases, V lost 10 bases, and 14 bases had no gene match. CDR3 amino acids: CATRLLAGASRELFF. The DNA for the CDR3 is TGTGCCACTCGACTCCTAGCGGGGGCATCTCGGGAGCTGTTTTTT.

V and J are TRBV18 and TRBJ1-2; D is unclear. Trimming stripped 3 bases from V and 4 bases from J, with 15 bases between. CDR1 is KGHSH, CDR2 LQKENI, per germline. The CDR3 has 15 amino acids. This CDR3 reads CASSPNKGTGYGYTF. As DNA, the CDR3 is TGTGCCAGCTCACCGAACAAGGGTACGGGCTATGGCTACACCTTC.

The chain couples TRBV19 to TRBJ2-5; D call uncertain. Looked up from germline, CDR1 is LNHDA and CDR2 is SQIVND (reference sequence). The CDR3 contains 15 residues. Trimming took off 1 base at V and 2 bases at J, with 11 bases between the two ends. CDR3 nucleotide sequence: TGTGCCAGTAGTATAGGCGTGGGAACTCAAGAGACCCAGTACTTC. Protein: CASSIGVGTQETQYF.

The chain recombines TRBV28 with TRBJ2-7, with 12 bases fitting TRBD2. This CDR3 is built from 15 residues. CDR1 and CDR2 from the germline V gene are MDHEN and SYDVKM. V shed 5 bases, J shed 3 bases, and the junction held 5 bases outside the gene matches. The CDR3 loop is CASSLAGGSDYEQYV. As DNA, the CDR3 is TGTGCCAGCAGTCTAGCGGGGGGGAGTGACTACGAGCAGTACGTC.

Notes on this clone: Other DNA sequences in the same sample also yield this CDR3. This chain uses TRBV6-5 with TRBJ1-1, with D possibly being TRBD1 (5 bases). The CDR3 has 13 residues. Deletions cut 5 bases from V and 7 bases from J, with 14 bases between. Germline values: CDR1 MNHEY, CDR2 SVGAGI. CDR3 protein: CASSMRDGREAFF. As DNA, the CDR3 is TGTGCCAGCAGTATGAGGGACGGGCGTGAAGCTTTCTTT.

This chain links TRBV14 with TRBJ1-6; 7 nucleotides line up with TRBD1. Germline CDR1 SGHDN, CDR2 FVKESK. Trimming at V came to 5 bases and at J to 4 bases, leaving 2 bases not matched to a gene. The CDR3 extends over 14 amino acids. The CDR3 here is CASSVGQYNSPLHF. CDR3 bases: TGTGCCAGCAGCGTGGGACAGTATAATTCACCCCTCCACTTT.

This sequence joins TRBV7-6 and TRBJ2-5; 7 bases fit TRBD1. Germline values: CDR1 SGHVS, CDR2 FNYEAQ. After removal of 6 bases from V and 4 bases from J, the junction contained 11 bases not matched to a gene. The CDR3 extends over 15 amino acids. CDR3 region: CASSHDRVNGETQYF. CDR3 nucleotide sequence: TGTGCCAGCAGTCACGACAGGGTGAATGGAGAGACCCAGTACTTC.

V gene TRBV18 combines with J gene TRBJ2-3; D gene unclear. The CDR3 loop spans 15 amino acids. Deletions cut 3 bases from V and 5 bases from J, with 15 bases between. Germline V CDR1 and CDR2: KGHSH, LQKENI. CDR3 nucleotides: TGTGCCAGCTCACCCAGAGACATTCCGGGAGATACGCAGTATTTT. Its translation is CASSPRDIPGDTQYF.

This chain links TRBV29-1 with TRBJ1-5; weak D call: TRBD1 (5 bases). Germline values: CDR1 SQVTM, CDR2 ANQGSEA. Trimming shortened V by 4 bases and J by 0 bases, and 28 bases separated the two germline ends. This CDR3 comprises 20 residues. CDR3 sequence reads: CSVVPCVGIDRQYSNQPQHF. The DNA for the CDR3 is TGCAGCGTTGTACCCTGCGTAGGGATAGACAGACAATATAGCAATCAGCCCCAGCATTTT.

CDR3 bases: TGTGCCAGCACCTTCGATTCGGGGGATAGGAATGAGCAGTTCTTC. Amino acids: CASTFDSGDRNEQFF. This chain links TRBV5-8 with TRBJ2-1, with D tentatively TRBD2 (6 bases). V was clipped by 6 bases and J by 7 bases, with 20 bases between them. Germline CDR1 is SGHTS and CDR2 is YDEGEE. This CDR3 region has 15 residues.

The V gene is TRBV19, the J gene TRBJ2-2, with D hard to call. V was pared by 6 bases and J by 0 bases, with 8 bases between. CDR1 and CDR2 (germline): LNHDA, SQIVND (reference sequence). CDR3 length: 14 residues. Here the CDR3 reads CASRSRTNTGELFF. The CDR3, as DNA: TGTGCCAGTAGGAGTAGGACGAACACCGGGGAGCTGTTTTTT.

This clone was recorded a few times. The genes are TRBV6-1 and TRBJ1-1; no firm D call. Germline V gene lookup returns CDR1 MNHNS and CDR2 SASEGT. With 3 bases removed from V and 9 bases from J, the gap between germline ends came to 8 bases. CDR3 length: 11 residues. The CDR3 sequence is CASSEALKAFF. CDR3 DNA sequence: TGTGCCAGCAGTGAGGCCCTGAAAGCTTTCTTT.

The rearrangement joins TRBV6-5 to TRBJ1-3, with 9 bases lining up with TRBD1. Trimming took 6 bases from V and 6 from J; bases not matched to a gene: 6. Germline CDR1 is MNHEY and CDR2 is SVGAGI. The CDR3 has 14 residues. The CDR3 coding sequence is TGTGCCAGCAGGGAGACAGGGGGTAAAAACACCATATATTTT. Protein sequence: CASRETGGKNTIYF.

The CDR3 is CASSSLQGANGYTF. In DNA form, the CDR3 reads TGTGCCAGCAGCTCACTACAGGGGGCGAATGGCTACACCTTC. The V gene is TRBV7-2, the J gene TRBJ1-2, with 9 bases that match TRBD1. Unmatched junction bases numbered 6, after V lost 4 bases and J lost 6 bases. The CDR3 sequence is 14 residues long. The germline gives CDR1 SGHTA, CDR2 FQGNSA.

This chain joins TRBV3-1 (or the pseudogene TRBV3-2) and TRBJ2-1, with 9 bases lining up with TRBD2. Looked up from germline, CDR1 is LGHDT and CDR2 is YNNKEL (reference sequence). The CDR3 loop spans 16 amino acids. V trimming: 3 bases; J trimming: 5 bases; junction bases outside the gene matches: 8. In nucleotides, the CDR3 is TGTGCCAGCAGCCAGCTGACTAGCGGAGGTAACAATGAGCAGTTCTTC. Amino acids: CASSQLTSGGNNEQFF.

This chain links TRBV5-1 with TRBJ2-3; D remains ambiguous. CDR1 is SGHRS, CDR2 YFSETQ, per germline. V shed 6 bases and J shed 2 bases, with 7 bases lying between them. The CDR3 has 12 amino acids. The CDR3 nucleotides read TGCGCCAGCAAAGTCGACACAGATACGCAGTATTTT. It codes for CASKVDTDTQYF.

The V call is TRBV11-2, the J call TRBJ1-1; TRBD1 might be the D (5 bases). The CDR3 covers 16 residues. The germline V gene has CDR1 SGHAT and CDR2 FQNNGV. The V and J ends lost 0 bases and 1 base respectively, with 12 bases between them. The CDR3 loop reads CASSLDYRTENTEAFF. CDR3 nucleotides: TGTGCCAGCAGCTTAGATTACAGGACTGAGAACACTGAAGCTTTCTTT. The full variable domain, rest sourced from reference TRBV11-2 and TRBJ1-1, is EAGVAQSPRYKIIEKRQSVAFWCNPISGHATLYWYQQILGQGPKLLIQFQNNGVVDDSQLPKDRFSAERLKGVDSTLKIQPAKLEDSAVYLCASSLDYRTENTEAFFGQGTRLTVV.

The chain links TRBV6-5 to TRBJ2-1; no definite D call. Germline V gene data show CDR1 as MNHEY and CDR2 as SVGAGI. The CDR3 length is 15 residues. The V end lost 0 bases, the J end lost 7 bases, and 13 bases lay between the germline ends. The CDR3 region has the DNA TGTGCCAGCAGTTACTCGAGGAAGATCGGGAATGAGCAGTTCTTC. As protein: CASSYSRKIGNEQFF.

The CDR3 DNA reads TGTGCCAGCAGTGAAGTCTACTCCCATGGCTACACCTTC. Translating it yields CASSEVYSHGYTF. The rearrangement uses TRBV6-4 and TRBJ1-2; D call uncertain. V was clipped by 3 bases and J by 6 bases, with 11 bases between them. Germline V gives CDR1 MRHNA, CDR2 SNTAGT. CDR3 length equals 13 residues.

Within the sample, this clone is medium-sized. The chain employs TRBV7-2 and TRBJ2-3, with 15 bases that match TRBD2. The CDR3 spans 15 residues. Germline V lookup: CDR1 SGHTA, CDR2 FQGNSA. After removal of 7 bases from V and 10 bases from J, the junction contained 9 bases not matched to a gene. The CDR3 sequence: CASTPGLAGGGAQYF. CDR3 sequence (DNA): TGTGCCAGCACCCCTGGACTAGCGGGGGGGGGTGCGCAGTATTTT.

The rearrangement uses TRBV5-6 and TRBJ2-1; TRBD1 is a possible D gene (7 bases). This CDR3 has 17 amino acids. Trimming took 1 base from V and 0 from J, leaving 14 bases between them. CDR1 is SGHDT and CDR2 is YYEEEE in the germline V gene. CDR3 bases: TGTGCCAGCAGCTTGCTTCAGGGGGGTTACTCCTACAATGAGCAGTTCTTC. It yields the protein CASSLLQGGYSYNEQFF.

This clone was counted a few times. The gene calls are TRBV12-3 or TRBV12-4 and TRBJ2-5; no reliable D call. Between the trimmed V and J ends, which lost 2 bases and 4 bases, there was a span of 8 bases. CDR3 size: 13 residues. The CDR3 DNA reads as TGTGCCAGCAGTTTAAGGAAACTAGAGACCCAGTACTTC. Translation gives CASSLRKLETQYF.